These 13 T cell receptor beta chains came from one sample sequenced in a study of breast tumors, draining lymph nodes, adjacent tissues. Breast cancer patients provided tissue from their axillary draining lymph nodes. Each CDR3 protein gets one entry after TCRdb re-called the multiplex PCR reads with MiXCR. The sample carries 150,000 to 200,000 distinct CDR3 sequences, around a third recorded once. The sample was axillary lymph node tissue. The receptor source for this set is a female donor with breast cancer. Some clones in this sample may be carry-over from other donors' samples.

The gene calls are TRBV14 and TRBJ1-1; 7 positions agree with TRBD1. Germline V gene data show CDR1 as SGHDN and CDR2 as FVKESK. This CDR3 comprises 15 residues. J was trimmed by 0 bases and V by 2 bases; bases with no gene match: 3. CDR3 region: CASSQHRGMNTEAFF. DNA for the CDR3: TGTGCCAGCAGCCAACACAGGGGCATGAACACTGAAGCTTTCTTT.

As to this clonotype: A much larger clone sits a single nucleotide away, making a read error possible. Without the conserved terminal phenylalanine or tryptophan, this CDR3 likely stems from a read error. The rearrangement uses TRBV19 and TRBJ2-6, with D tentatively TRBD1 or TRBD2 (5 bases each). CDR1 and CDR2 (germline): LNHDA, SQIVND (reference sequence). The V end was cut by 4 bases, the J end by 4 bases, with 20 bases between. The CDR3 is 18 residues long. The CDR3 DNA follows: TGTGCCAGTAGTAGGGCCGGGACCATCATGAAGGGGGCCAACGTCCTGACTTCC. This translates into CASSRAGTIMKGANVLTS.

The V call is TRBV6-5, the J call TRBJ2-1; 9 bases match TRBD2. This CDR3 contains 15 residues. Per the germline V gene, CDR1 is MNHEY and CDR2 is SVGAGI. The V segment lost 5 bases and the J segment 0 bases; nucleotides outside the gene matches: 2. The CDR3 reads CASSIAGVSYNEQFF. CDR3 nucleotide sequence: TGTGCCAGCAGTATAGCGGGGGTCTCCTACAATGAGCAGTTCTTC.

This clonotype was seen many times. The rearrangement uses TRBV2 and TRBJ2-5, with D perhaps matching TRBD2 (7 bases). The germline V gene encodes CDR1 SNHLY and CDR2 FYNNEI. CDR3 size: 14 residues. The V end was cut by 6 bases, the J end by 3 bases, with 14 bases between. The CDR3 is CASSGLGGEETQYF. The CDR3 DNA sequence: TGTGCCAGCAGCGGATTAGGGGGGGAAGAGACCCAGTACTTC.

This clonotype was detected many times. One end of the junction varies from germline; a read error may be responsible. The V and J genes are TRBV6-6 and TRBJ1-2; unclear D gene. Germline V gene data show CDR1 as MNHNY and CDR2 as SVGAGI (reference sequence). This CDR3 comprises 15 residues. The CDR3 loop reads CASSHSMSSNYGYTF. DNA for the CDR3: TGTGCCAGCAGTCACTCCATGTCCTCAAACTATGGCTACACCTTC.

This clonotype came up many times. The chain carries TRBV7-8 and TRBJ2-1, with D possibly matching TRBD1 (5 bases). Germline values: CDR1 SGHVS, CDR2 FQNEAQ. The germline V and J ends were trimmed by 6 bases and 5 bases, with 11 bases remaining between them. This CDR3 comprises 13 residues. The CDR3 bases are TGTGCCAGCAGGCCCGACAGAAACAATGAGCAGTTCTTC. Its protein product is CASRPDRNNEQFF.

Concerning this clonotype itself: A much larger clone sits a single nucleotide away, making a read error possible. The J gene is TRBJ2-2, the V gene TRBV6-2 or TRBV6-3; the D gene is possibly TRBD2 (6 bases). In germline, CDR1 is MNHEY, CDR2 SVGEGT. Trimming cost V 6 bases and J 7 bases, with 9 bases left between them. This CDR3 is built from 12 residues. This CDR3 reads CASRTGDGELFF. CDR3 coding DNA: TGTGCCAGCAGAACGGGGGACGGGGAGCTGTTTTTT.

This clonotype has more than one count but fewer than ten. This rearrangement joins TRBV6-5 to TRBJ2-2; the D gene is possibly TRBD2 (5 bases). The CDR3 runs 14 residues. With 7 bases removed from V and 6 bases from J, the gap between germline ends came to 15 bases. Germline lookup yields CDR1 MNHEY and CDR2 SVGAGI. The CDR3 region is CASNHGLFPGELFF. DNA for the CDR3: TGTGCCAGCAATCACGGACTGTTCCCCGGGGAGCTGTTTTTT.

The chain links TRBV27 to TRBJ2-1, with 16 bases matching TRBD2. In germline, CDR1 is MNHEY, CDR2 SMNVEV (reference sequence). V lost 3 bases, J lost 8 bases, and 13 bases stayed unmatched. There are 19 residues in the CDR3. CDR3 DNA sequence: TGTGCCAGCAGTTTTCGACCGGGACTAGCGGGAGGGCCGCACGATGAGCAGTTCTTC. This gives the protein CASSFRPGLAGGPHDEQFF.

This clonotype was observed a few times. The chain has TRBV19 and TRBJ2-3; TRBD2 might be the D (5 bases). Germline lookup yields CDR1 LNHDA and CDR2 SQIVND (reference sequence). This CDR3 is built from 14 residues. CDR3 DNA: TGTGCTAGAGATCCAGCGGTGCGCACAGATACGCAGTATTTT. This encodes CARDPAVRTDTQYF. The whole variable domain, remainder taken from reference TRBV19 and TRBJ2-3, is DGGITQSPKYLFRKEGQNVTLSCEQNLNHDAMYWYRQDPGQGLRLIYYSQIVNDFQKGDIAEGYSVSREKKESFPLTVTSAQKNPTAFYLCARDPAVRTDTQYFGPGTRLTVL.

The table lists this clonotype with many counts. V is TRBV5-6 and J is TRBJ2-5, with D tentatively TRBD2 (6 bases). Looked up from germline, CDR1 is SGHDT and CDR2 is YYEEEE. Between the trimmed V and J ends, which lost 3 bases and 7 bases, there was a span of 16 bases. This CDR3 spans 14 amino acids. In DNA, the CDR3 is TGTGCCAGCAGCTGGCTTTCTAGCGTTGGGACCCAGTACTTC. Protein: CASSWLSSVGTQYF.

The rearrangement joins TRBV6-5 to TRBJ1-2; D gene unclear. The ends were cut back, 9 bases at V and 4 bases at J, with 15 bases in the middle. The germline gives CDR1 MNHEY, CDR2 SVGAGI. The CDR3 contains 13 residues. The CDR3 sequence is CASSPGAGYGYTF. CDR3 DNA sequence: TGTGCCAGTAGTCCCGGAGCGGGCTATGGCTACACCTTC.

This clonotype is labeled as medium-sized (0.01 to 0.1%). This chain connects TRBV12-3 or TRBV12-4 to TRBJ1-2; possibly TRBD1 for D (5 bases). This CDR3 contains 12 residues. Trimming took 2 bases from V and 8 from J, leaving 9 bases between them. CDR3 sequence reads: CASSLSGTGYTF. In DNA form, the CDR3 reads TGTGCCAGCAGTTTATCTGGGACCGGCTACACCTTC.